This is a list of T cell receptor beta chains from one sample in a study of T-cell reconstitution after alpha-beta-depleted transplantation in children. Using its own MiXCR run on the PCR reads, TCRdb lists one record per CDR3 protein. The sample includes about 500,000 distinct CDR3 sequences, roughly 33% seen only once; the top ten take 2% to 2.5%. The source was PBMCs from the stem cell graft donor, collected from the stem cell graft. The receptors derive from a human donor who donated a stem cell graft to a child with aplastic anemia. CDR3s include the opening cysteine and the closing phenylalanine or tryptophan. The D gene is left open where the match is weak. Expanded clones get a size class; other rows say once, few or many, or leave the size out.

cdr3_length	j_call	v_call	clone_size	d_call	cdr3_aa	cdr3_nt
14	TRBJ1-5	TRBV4-3	NA	NA	CASSQDSGAQPQHF	TGCGCCAGCAGCCAAGATTCGGGGGCACAGCCCCAGCATTTT
12	TRBJ1-1	TRBV30	few	NA	CAWSRQGSEAFF	TGTGCCTGGAGTCGGCAGGGCTCTGAAGCTTTCTTT
15	TRBJ2-7	TRBV7-6	NA	NA	CASSLLFESLHEQYF	TGTGCCAGCAGCTTATTATTTGAGAGTCTACACGAGCAGTACTTC
16	TRBJ2-4	TRBV4-2	NA	TRBD2	CASSQVAAGGPGIQYF	TGTGCCAGCAGCCAAGTAGCGGCGGGAGGGCCAGGTATTCAGTACTTC
15	TRBJ1-1	TRBV3-1	NA	TRBD1	CASSQGTGLNTEAFF	TGTGCCAGCAGCCAAGGGACAGGGTTGAACACTGAAGCTTTCTTT
13	TRBJ1-2	TRBV20-1	few	NA	CSATGNNDYGYTF	TGCAGTGCTACCGGGAACAACGACTATGGCTACACCTTC
14	TRBJ2-5	TRBV20-1	few	TRBD2	CSARGGLGWETQYF	TGCAGTGCTAGAGGGGGACTAGGGTGGGAGACCCAGTACTTC
14	TRBJ1-2	TRBV25-1	NA	NA	CASSLQGYSYGYTF	TGTGCCAGCAGTCTACAAGGGTATAGCTATGGCTACACCTTC
14	TRBJ2-5	TRBV4-1	NA	TRBD1	CASSPGQGAQTQYF	TGCGCCAGCAGCCCGGGACAGGGGGCCCAGACCCAGTACTTC
15	TRBJ2-5	TRBV24-1	few	NA	CATSDVTWDQETQYF	TGTGCCACCAGTGACGTGACATGGGACCAAGAGACCCAGTACTTC
15	TRBJ1-1	TRBV5-6	NA	NA	CASSLQASVNTEAFF	TGTGCCAGCAGCTTGCAGGCGTCGGTGAACACTGAAGCTTTCTTT
16	TRBJ1-1	TRBV5-1	few	NA	CASSQGLGGRNTEAFF	TGCGCCAGCAGCCAGGGACTCGGGGGTAGGAACACTGAAGCTTTCTTT
15	TRBJ2-1	TRBV29-1	few	TRBD2	CSVPSLAGLYNEQFF	TGCAGCGTTCCCTCCCTAGCGGGACTTTACAATGAGCAGTTCTTC
13	TRBJ1-1	TRBV10-3	NA	NA	CAITRTENTEAFF	TGTGCCATCACCAGGACGGAGAACACTGAAGCTTTCTTT
14	TRBJ1-1	TRBV30	few	NA	CAWTRGGGITEAFF	TGTGCCTGGACCCGGGGTGGGGGGATTACTGAAGCTTTCTTT
13	TRBJ2-1	TRBV30	few	TRBD2	CAWREASYNEQFF	TGTGCCTGGCGGGAGGCCTCCTACAATGAGCAGTTCTTC
15	TRBJ2-6	TRBV6-2/TRBV6-3	NA	TRBD2	CASSPASGRANVLTF	TGTGCCAGCAGCCCCGCTAGCGGGAGAGCCAACGTCCTGACTTTC
15	TRBJ1-3	TRBV6-1	few	NA	CASSSPPFSGNTIYF	TGTGCCAGCAGTAGTCCACCTTTCTCTGGAAACACCATATATTTT
13	TRBJ2-1	TRBV28	once	NA	CASRVGYNNEQFF	TGTGCCAGCAGGGTCGGATACAACAATGAGCAGTTCTTC
13	TRBJ1-5	TRBV7-9	NA	NA	CASSLEPNQPQHF	TGTGCCAGCAGCTTAGAACCGAATCAGCCCCAGCATTTT
15	TRBJ2-5	TRBV27	NA	NA	CASSHRGAVQETQYF	TGTGCCAGCAGTCATCGGGGCGCAGTACAAGAGACCCAGTACTTC
16	TRBJ2-3	TRBV11-2	NA	NA	CASSPGGPSGTATQYF	TGTGCCAGCAGCCCGGGGGGCCCAAGCGGGACGGCAACGCAGTATTTT
14	TRBJ1-2	TRBV28	NA	TRBD1	CASRETGGHYGYTF	TGTGCCAGCAGAGAGACAGGGGGCCACTATGGCTACACCTTC
16	TRBJ2-4	TRBV12-2	few	NA	CASRLPTGFGKNIQYF	TGTGCAAGTCGCTTACCTACAGGGTTTGGCAAAAACATTCAGTACTTC
13	TRBJ1-6	TRBV11-2	NA	NA	CASSPGQKHATYF	TGTGCCAGCAGCCCCGGACAAAAACACGCTACTTACTTT
14	TRBJ1-5	TRBV7-8	NA	NA	CASSSWTDGEPQHF	TGTGCCAGCAGCTCATGGACAGATGGAGAGCCCCAGCATTTT